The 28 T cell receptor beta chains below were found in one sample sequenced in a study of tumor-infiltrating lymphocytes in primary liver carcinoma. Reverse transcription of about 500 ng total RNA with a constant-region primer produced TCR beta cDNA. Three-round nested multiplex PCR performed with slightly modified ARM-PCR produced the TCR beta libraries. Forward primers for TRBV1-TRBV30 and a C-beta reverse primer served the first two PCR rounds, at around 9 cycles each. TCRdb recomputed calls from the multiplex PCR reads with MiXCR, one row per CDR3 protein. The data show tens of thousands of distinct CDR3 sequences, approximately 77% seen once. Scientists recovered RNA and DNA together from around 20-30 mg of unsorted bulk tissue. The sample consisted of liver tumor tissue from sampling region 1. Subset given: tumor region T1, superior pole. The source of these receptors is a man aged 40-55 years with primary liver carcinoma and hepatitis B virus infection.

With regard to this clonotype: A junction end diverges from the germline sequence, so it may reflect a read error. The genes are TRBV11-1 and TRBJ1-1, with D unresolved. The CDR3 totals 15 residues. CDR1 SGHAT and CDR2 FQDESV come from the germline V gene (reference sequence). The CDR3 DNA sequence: TGTGCCAGCAGCTTAGTTGCACAGCCGAACACTGAAGCTTCCTTT. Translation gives CASSLVAQPNTEASF.

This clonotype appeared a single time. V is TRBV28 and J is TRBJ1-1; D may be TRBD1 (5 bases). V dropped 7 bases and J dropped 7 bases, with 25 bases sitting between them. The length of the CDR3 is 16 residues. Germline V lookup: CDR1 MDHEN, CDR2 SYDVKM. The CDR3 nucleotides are TGTGCCAGCACCCTTGCCTTCGTGGGGGTAGGGAGTGAAGCTTTCTTT. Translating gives CASTLAFVGVGSEAFF. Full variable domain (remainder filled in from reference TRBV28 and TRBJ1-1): DVKVTQSSRYLVKRTGEKVFLECVQDMDHENMFWYRQDPGLGLRLIYFSYDVKMKEKGDIPEGYSVSREKKERFSLILESASTNQTSMYLCASTLAFVGVGSEAFFGQGTRLTVV.

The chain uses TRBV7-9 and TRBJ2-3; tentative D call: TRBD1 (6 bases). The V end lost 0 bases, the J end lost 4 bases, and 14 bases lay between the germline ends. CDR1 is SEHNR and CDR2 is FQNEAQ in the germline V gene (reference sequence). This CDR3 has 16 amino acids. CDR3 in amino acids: CASSLAGTTSSDTQYF. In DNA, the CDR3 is TGTGCCAGCAGCTTAGCTGGGACAACGAGCTCAGATACGCAGTATTTT.

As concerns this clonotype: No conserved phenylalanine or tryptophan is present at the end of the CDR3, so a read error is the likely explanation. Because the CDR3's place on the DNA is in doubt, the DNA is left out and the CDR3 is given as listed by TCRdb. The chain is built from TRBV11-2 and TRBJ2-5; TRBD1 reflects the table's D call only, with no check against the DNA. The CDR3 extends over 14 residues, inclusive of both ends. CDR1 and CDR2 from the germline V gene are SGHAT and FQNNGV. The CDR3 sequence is CASSPTGGRETQYS.

Here the CDR3 reads CASSYTPELGGNTIYF. The CDR3 DNA reads TGTGCCAGCAGTTACACTCCCGAGCTGGGCGGAAACACCATATATTTT. The gene calls are TRBV6-5 and TRBJ1-3; no reliable D call. This CDR3 has 16 residues. V lost 2 bases and J lost 4, with 15 bases in between. The germline V gene encodes CDR1 MNHEY and CDR2 SVGAGI.

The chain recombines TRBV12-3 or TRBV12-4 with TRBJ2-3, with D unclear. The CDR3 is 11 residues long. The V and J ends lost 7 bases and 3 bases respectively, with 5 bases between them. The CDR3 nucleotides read TGTGCCAGCATAACAACAGATACGCAGTATTTT. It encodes CASITTDTQYF.

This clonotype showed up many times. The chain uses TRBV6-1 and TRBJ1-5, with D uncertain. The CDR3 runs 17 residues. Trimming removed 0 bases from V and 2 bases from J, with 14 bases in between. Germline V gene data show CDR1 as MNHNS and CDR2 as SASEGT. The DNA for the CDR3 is TGTGCCAGCAGTGAAGCGGCGGGGATGGACGGCAATCAGCCCCAGCATTTT. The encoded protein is CASSEAAGMDGNQPQHF.

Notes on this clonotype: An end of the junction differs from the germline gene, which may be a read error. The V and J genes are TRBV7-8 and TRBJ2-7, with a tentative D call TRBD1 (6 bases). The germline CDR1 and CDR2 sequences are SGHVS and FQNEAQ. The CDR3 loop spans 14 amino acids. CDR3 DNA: TGTGCCAGCTGCTTAATAAGGGGGTCCTACGAGCAGTACTTC. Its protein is CASCLIRGSYEQYF.

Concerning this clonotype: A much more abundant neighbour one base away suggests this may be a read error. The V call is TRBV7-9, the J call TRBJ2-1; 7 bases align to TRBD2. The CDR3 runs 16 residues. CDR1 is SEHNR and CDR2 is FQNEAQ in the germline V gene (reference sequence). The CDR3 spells CANSPPSGHKSGEQFF. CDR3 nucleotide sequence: TGTGCCAACAGCCCTCCTAGCGGCCACAAGTCAGGTGAGCAGTTCTTC.

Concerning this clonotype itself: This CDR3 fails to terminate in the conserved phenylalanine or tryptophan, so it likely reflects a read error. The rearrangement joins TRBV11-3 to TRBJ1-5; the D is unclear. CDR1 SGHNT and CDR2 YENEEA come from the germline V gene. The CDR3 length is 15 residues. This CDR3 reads CASTFQTASNQPQHL. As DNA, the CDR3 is TGTGCCAGCACCTTCCAGACCGCCAGCAACCAGCCCCAGCATTTG.

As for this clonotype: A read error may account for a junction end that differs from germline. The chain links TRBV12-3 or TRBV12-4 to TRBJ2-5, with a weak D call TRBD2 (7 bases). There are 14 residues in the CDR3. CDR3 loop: CASRGGEFPETRYF. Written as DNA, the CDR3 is TGTGCCAGTAGGGGGGGTGAATTTCCAGAGACCCGGTACTTC.

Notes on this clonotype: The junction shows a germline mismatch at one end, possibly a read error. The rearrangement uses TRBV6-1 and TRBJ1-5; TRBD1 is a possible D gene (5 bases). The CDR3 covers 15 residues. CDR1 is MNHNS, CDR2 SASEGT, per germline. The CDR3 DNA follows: TGTGCCAGCTGTGAAAGTGGGACCCATAATCAGCCCCAGCATTTT. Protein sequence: CASCESGTHNQPQHF.

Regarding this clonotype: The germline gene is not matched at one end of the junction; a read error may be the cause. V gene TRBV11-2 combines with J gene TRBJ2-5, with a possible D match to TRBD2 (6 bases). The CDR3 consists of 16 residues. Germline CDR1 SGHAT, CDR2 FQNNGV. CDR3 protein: CASRSRDSVHQETQCF. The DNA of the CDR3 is TGTGCCAGCAGATCCCGGGACTCGGTCCACCAAGAGACCCAATGCTTC. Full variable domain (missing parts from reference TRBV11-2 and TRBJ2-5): EAGVAQSPRYKIIEKRQSVAFWCNPISGHATLYWYQQILGQGPKLLIQFQNNGVVDDSQLPKDRFSAERLKGVDSTLKIQPAKLEDSAVYLCASRSRDSVHQETQCFGPGTRLLVL.

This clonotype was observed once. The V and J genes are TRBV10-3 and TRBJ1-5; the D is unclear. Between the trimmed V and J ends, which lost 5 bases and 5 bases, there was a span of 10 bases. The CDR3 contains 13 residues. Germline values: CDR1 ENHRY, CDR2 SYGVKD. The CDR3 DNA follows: TGTGCCATCAGTACCGACGGGGATCAGCCCCAGCATTTT. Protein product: CAISTDGDQPQHF.

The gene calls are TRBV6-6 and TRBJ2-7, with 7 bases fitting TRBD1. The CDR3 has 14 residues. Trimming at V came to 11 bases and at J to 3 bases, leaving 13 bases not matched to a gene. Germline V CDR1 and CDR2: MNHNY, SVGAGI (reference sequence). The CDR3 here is CAVGGQLHFYEQYF. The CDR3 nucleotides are TGTGCCGTTGGGGGACAGCTGCATTTCTACGAGCAGTACTTC.

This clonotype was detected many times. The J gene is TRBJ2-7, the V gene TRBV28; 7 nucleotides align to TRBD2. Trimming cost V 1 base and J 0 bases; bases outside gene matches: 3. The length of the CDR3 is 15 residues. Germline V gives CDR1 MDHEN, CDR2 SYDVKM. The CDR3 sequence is CASSLSGGSSYEQYF. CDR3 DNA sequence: TGTGCCAGCAGTTTATCCGGGGGGAGCTCCTACGAGCAGTACTTC.

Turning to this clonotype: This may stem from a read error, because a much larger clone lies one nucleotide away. CDR3 sequence (DNA): TGCAGCTTTCTGGCTAGGGAGCAGTTCTTC. As protein: CSFLAREQFF. This rearrangement joins TRBV29-1 to TRBJ2-1, with unresolved D. The V and J ends lost 8 bases and 10 bases respectively, with 12 bases between them. This CDR3 contains 10 residues. Looked up from germline, CDR1 is SQVTM and CDR2 is ANQGSEA.

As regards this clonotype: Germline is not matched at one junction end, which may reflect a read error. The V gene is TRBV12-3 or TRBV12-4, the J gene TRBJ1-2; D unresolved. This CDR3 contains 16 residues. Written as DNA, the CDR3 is TGTGCCAGCAGTTTAATACCGAGGGCTCAAACCTATAGCTACACCTTC. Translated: CASSLIPRAQTYSYTF.

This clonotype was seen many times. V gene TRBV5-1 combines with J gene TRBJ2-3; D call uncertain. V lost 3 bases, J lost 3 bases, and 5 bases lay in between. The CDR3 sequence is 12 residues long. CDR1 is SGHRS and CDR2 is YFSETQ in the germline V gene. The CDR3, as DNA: TGCGCCAGCAGCTCCGAGACAGATACGCAGTATTTT. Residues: CASSSETDTQYF.

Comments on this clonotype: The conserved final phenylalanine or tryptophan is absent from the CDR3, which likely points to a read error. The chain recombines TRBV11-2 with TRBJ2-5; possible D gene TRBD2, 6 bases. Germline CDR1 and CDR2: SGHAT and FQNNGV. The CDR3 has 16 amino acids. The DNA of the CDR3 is TGTGCTAGCAGATCCCGGGACTCGGCCCACCAAGAGACTCAGTACCTC. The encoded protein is CASRSRDSAHQETQYL.

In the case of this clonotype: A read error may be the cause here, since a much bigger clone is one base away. The CDR3 DNA reads as TGTGCCAGCATCCCCAGCGGAGGGCAGTACGAGCAGTACTTC. Encoded protein: CASIPSGGQYEQYF. The rearrangement links TRBV7-9 to TRBJ2-7; weak D call: TRBD2 (6 bases). The CDR3 is 14 residues long. V gave up 7 bases and J gave up 4 bases, with 17 bases separating them. Germline V gene sequence: CDR1 SEHNR, CDR2 FQNEAQ (reference sequence).

The CDR3 is CASSSDVHQETQYF. CDR3 nucleotides: TGTGCCAGCAGTTCGGATGTCCACCAAGAGACCCAGTACTTC. This rearrangement joins TRBV6-6 to TRBJ2-5; D uncertain. Trimming cost V 4 bases and J 0 bases, with 9 bases left between them. CDR1 and CDR2 from the germline V gene are MNHNY and SVGAGI (reference sequence). CDR3 size: 14 residues.

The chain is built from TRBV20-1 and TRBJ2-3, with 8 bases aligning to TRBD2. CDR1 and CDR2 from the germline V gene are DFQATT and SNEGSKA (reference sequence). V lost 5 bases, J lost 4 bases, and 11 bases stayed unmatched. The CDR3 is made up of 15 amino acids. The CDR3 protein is CSAARAGAGADTQYF. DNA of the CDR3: TGCAGTGCTGCTCGAGCGGGAGCTGGGGCAGATACGCAGTATTTT.

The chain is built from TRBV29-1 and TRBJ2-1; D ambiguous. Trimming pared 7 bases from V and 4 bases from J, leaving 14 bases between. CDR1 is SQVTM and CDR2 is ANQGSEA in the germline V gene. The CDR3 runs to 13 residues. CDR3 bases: TGCAGCGGAGGACGGGCCGAATACAATGAGCAGTTCTTC. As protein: CSGGRAEYNEQFF.

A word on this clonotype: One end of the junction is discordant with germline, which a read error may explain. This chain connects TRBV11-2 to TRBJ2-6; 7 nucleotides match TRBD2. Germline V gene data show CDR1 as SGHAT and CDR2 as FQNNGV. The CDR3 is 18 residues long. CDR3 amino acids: CASSRFPAGSSGADVLAF. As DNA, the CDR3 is TGTGCCAGCAGCCGTTTTCCAGCGGGAAGCTCTGGGGCCGACGTCCTGGCTTTC.

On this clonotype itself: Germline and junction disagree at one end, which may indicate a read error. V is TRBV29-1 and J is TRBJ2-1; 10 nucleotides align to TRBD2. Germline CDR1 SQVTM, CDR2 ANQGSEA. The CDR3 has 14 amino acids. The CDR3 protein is CSVLKAGGPNEHLF. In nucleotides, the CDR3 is TGCAGTGTCCTCAAAGCGGGAGGGCCAAATGAGCACCTCTTC.

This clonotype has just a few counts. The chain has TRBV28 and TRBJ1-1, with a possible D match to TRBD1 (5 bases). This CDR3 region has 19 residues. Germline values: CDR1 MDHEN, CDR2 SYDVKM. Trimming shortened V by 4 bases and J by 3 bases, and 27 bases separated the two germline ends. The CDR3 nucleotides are TGTGCCAGCAGTTCCTCTCTTATATCGGGGCCTAACCCGGACACTGAAGCTTTCTTT. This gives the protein CASSSSLISGPNPDTEAFF.

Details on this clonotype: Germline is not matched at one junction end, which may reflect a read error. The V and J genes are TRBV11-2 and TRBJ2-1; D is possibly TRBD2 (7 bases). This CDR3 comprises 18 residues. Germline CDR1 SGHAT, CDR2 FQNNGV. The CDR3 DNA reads TGTGCCAGCAGTTTAGGGGGACTAACGGGTGGGCCCTACAATGAGCAGTTCTTC. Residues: CASSLGGLTGGPYNEQFF.